A selection of T cell receptor beta chains follows, all from one sample in a study of T cells after posttransplantation cyclophosphamide. Produced via immunoSEQ multiplex PCR; TCRdb's table is partial and in-frame only. The sample presents under 4,000 clones, none singletons. Sample: PBMCs, taken 84 days after allogeneic stem cell transplant with posttransplant cyclophosphamide. The receptors were sampled from a female patient aged 40 to 50 who received an allogeneic stem cell transplant from a related donor, was CMV-positive, and had no GVHD. Some T cells may possibly be graft donor cells. Each CDR3 is given with its conserved first and last residue. A D gene is named only where the DNA matches it firmly. Size is omitted from some rows. Given values are once, few, many or a class for expanded clones.

V gene	J gene	D gene	clone size	CDR3 DNA	CDR3 protein
TRBV6-1	TRBJ2-7	TRBD1	many	TGTGCCAGCAGTGAATATGGACAGGGCTACGAGCAGTACTTC	CASSEYGQGYEQYF
TRBV11-2	TRBJ2-3	TRBD2	medium-sized	TGTGCCAGCAGGGGTGGGGTAGCGGGGGTGAAAGATACGCAGTATTTT	CASRGGVAGVKDTQYF
TRBV25-1	TRBJ1-4	TRBD1	many	TGTGCCAGCAGTGAATATCAGGACAGGGGGGGAAAACTGTTTTTT	CASSEYQDRGGKLFF
TRBV14	TRBJ2-4	.	many	TGTGCCAGCAGCCCCACCAGGACAGTTCAGTACTTC	CASSPTRTVQYF
TRBV9	TRBJ2-7	.	.	TGTGTCTTTTTTTTCAAACAGGAGACGGCATACGAGCAGTACTTC	CVFFFKQETAYEQYF
TRBV6-5	TRBJ1-4	TRBD1	many	TGTGCCAGCAGTTCGGGGACAGCGATTAATGAAAAACTGTTTTTT	CASSSGTAINEKLFF
TRBV19	TRBJ1-6	TRBD1	medium-sized	TGTGCCAGTAGCCGACAGGGGGATTCACCCCTCCACTTT	CASSRQGDSPLHF
TRBV19	TRBJ1-4	.	many	TGTGCCAGTCGTACAGGGTTGAAAAGTGAAAAACTGTTTTTT	CASRTGLKSEKLFF
TRBV6-1	TRBJ1-2	TRBD1	many	TGTGCCAGCAGTGTCAACAGGGGGGTTGGCTACACCTTC	CASSVNRGVGYTF
TRBV11-2	TRBJ2-2	TRBD1	.	TGTGCCAGCAGCTGGACAGGGCCGAACACCGGGGAGCTGTTTTTT	CASSWTGPNTGELFF
TRBV7-9	TRBJ1-2	TRBD1	many	TGTGCCAGCAGCTCGGGACAGGGGATAGGCTACACCTTC	CASSSGQGIGYTF
TRBV6-5	TRBJ2-3	.	few	TGTGCCAGCAGTCCCGGTGAAGGGGCAACAGATACGCAGTATTTT	CASSPGEGATDTQYF
TRBV25-1	TRBJ2-6	.	many	TGTGCCAGCATGCCAGGTTTTGCCTCTGGGGCCAACGTCCTGACTTTC	CASMPGFASGANVLTF
TRBV9	TRBJ2-7	TRBD1	many	TGTGCCAGTAGTTTCAAACAGGGGACGGCATACGAGCAGTACTTC	CASSFKQGTAYEQYF
TRBV5-8	TRBJ1-5	.	many	TGTGCCAGCAGCTTGGATCGAGAGCGACCCCAGCATTTT	CASSLDRERPQHF
TRBV6-1	TRBJ1-4	TRBD1	medium-sized	TGTGCCAGCGGATCCGGGACAGGGAATGAAAAACTGTTTTTT	CASGSGTGNEKLFF
TRBV5-6	TRBJ2-1	.	.	TGTGCCAGCAGCTGGGGCCGGGACACGAGCTACAATGAGCAGTTCTTC	CASSWGRDTSYNEQFF
TRBV4-2	TRBJ1-1	TRBD1	many	TGTGCCAGCAGCCCCAGGGGGTCGGGGCTGAACACTGAAGCTTTCTTT	CASSPRGSGLNTEAFF
TRBV5-1	TRBJ2-6	.	many	TGCGCCAGCAGCTTGGAGGCATCTGGGGCCAACGTCCTGACTTTC	CASSLEASGANVLTF
TRBV19	TRBJ2-1	.	many	TGTGCCAGTAGTATAGTTGTAACTTACAATGAGCAGTTCTTC	CASSIVVTYNEQFF
TRBV6-5	TRBJ1-5	.	.	TGTGCCAGCAGAATCAGAGAGTATAGCAATCAGCCCCAGCATTTT	CASRIREYSNQPQHF
TRBV27	TRBJ2-2	TRBD1	many	TGTGCCAGCAGACTGGACAGGGTGAACACCGGGGAGCTGTTTTTT	CASRLDRVNTGELFF
TRBV9	TRBJ2-7	TRBD1	many	TGTGCCAGTAGCATCAGACAGGGGACGGCCTACGAGCAGTACTTC	CASSIRQGTAYEQYF
TRBV5-1	TRBJ2-1	.	many	TGCGCCAGCAGCGTGACTGGAAACGGGAATGAGCAGTTCTTC	CASSVTGNGNEQFF
TRBV7-8	TRBJ1-5	TRBD1	.	TGTGCCAGCAGCTCCACGACAGGGTGGCGTCAGCCCCAGCATTTT	CASSSTTGWRQPQHF
TRBV9	TRBJ1-4	.	many	TGTGCCAGCAGCGTAGCTGAAGGCATTTGGGAAAAACTGTTTTTT	CASSVAEGIWEKLFF
TRBV7-9	TRBJ1-5	.	.	TGTGCCAGCAGCAAAGGTCAGCCCCAGCATTTT	CASSKGQPQHF
TRBV7-8	TRBJ1-2	TRBD1	many	TGTGCCAGCAGCTTAGGGATAGGGGGGACAGGGGGTTTTGGCTACACCTTC	CASSLGIGGTGGFGYTF